These T cell receptor beta chains were read from a single sample in a study of T-cell memory formation after mild COVID-19. TCRdb re-called the 5' RACE reads with MiXCR, one entry per CDR3 protein. Among some 190,000 distinct CDR3 sequences listed, 15% to 20% were seen once. Source material: PBMCs or a T cell subset sorted from them (not recorded which). The source is an adult woman who had mild COVID-19 (a few samples of this study predate the infection). Cell type and time point are not known. The CDR3 runs from the conserved cysteine through the conserved F or W. D genes are given only for firm matches. Size tells how often a clone was seen (once, few, many) or the class of an expanded clone, and some rows leave it out.

D gene: TRBD2
clone size: few
V gene: TRBV7-2
J gene: TRBJ2-7
CDR3 length: 16
CDR3 DNA: TGTGCCAGCAGCACACGGACTAGCGGGAGGGCCGCCGAGCAGTACTTC
CDR3 protein: CASSTRTSGRAAEQYF

D gene: .
clone size: .
V gene: TRBV12-3/TRBV12-4
J gene: TRBJ2-1
CDR3 length: 13
CDR3 DNA: TGTGCCAGCAGTTTCTCCCGAATTGGTGAGCAGTTCTTC
CDR3 protein: CASSFSRIGEQFF

D gene: .
clone size: .
V gene: TRBV7-2
J gene: TRBJ1-3
CDR3 length: 15
CDR3 DNA: TGTGCCAGCAGCTTACAGGCACTCTCTGGAAACACCATATATTTT
CDR3 protein: CASSLQALSGNTIYF

D gene: TRBD1
clone size: few
V gene: TRBV7-2
J gene: TRBJ1-2
CDR3 length: 13
CDR3 DNA: TGTGCCAGCAGCTTTCAGGGGGCTTTGGGCTACACCTTC
CDR3 protein: CASSFQGALGYTF

D gene: .
clone size: few
V gene: TRBV20-1
J gene: TRBJ1-5
CDR3 length: 16
CDR3 DNA: TGCAGTGCTCCTGGGGGGAGTCCCTATAGCAATCAGCCCCAGCATTTT
CDR3 protein: CSAPGGSPYSNQPQHF

D gene: .
clone size: .
V gene: TRBV6-1
J gene: TRBJ2-2
CDR3 length: 16
CDR3 DNA: TGTGCCAGCAGCCTCTTGACAGATACGAACACCGGGGAGCTGTTTTTT
CDR3 protein: CASSLLTDTNTGELFF

D gene: TRBD1
clone size: .
V gene: TRBV7-3
J gene: TRBJ2-3
CDR3 length: 14
CDR3 DNA: TGTGCCAGCAGCTTAGACAGGGCGAGGGATACGCAGTATTTT
CDR3 protein: CASSLDRARDTQYF

D gene: TRBD1
clone size: many
V gene: TRBV6-2/TRBV6-3
J gene: TRBJ2-1
CDR3 length: 17
CDR3 DNA: TGTGCCAGCAGTTACTATCTGGCAGGGGGCGCCCACAATGAGCAGTTCTTC
CDR3 protein: CASSYYLAGGAHNEQFF

D gene: .
clone size: .
V gene: TRBV24-1
J gene: TRBJ2-2
CDR3 length: 15
CDR3 DNA: TGTGCCACCACGAACAGCGCATCGAACACCGGGGAGCTGTTTTTT
CDR3 protein: CATTNSASNTGELFF

D gene: .
clone size: few
V gene: TRBV19
J gene: TRBJ1-5
CDR3 length: 15
CDR3 DNA: TGTGCCAGTAACCCGGGGCAGGGTTGGAATCAGCCCCAGCATTTT
CDR3 protein: CASNPGQGWNQPQHF

D gene: .
clone size: .
V gene: TRBV24-1
J gene: TRBJ1-1
CDR3 length: 13
CDR3 DNA: TGTGCCACCATGAGGGAAGGGAACACTGAAGCTTTCTTT
CDR3 protein: CATMREGNTEAFF

D gene: TRBD1
clone size: .
V gene: TRBV6-5
J gene: TRBJ1-1
CDR3 length: 15
CDR3 DNA: TGTGCCAGCAGTCGCGCCGGGACAGGGGACACTGAAGCTTTCTTT
CDR3 protein: CASSRAGTGDTEAFF

D gene: TRBD1
clone size: few
V gene: TRBV7-9
J gene: TRBJ1-1
CDR3 length: 16
CDR3 DNA: TGTGCCAGCAGCTTAGGGGACAGGGGGCTGCGCACTGAAGCTTTCTTT
CDR3 protein: CASSLGDRGLRTEAFF

D gene: .
clone size: few
V gene: TRBV12-3/TRBV12-4
J gene: TRBJ2-5
CDR3 length: 14
CDR3 DNA: TGTGCCAGCAGACTCAGGGACACCCAAGAGACCCAGTACTTC
CDR3 protein: CASRLRDTQETQYF

D gene: TRBD1
clone size: few
V gene: TRBV11-3
J gene: TRBJ1-1
CDR3 length: 16
CDR3 DNA: TGTGCCAGCAGACCTCGACAGGGAATCATGGACACTGAAGCTTTCTTT
CDR3 protein: CASRPRQGIMDTEAFF

D gene: TRBD1
clone size: few
V gene: TRBV7-9
J gene: TRBJ1-1
CDR3 length: 14
CDR3 DNA: TGTGCCAGCAGCTTAGAAGGGGGCTTCACTGAAGCTTTCTTT
CDR3 protein: CASSLEGGFTEAFF

D gene: .
clone size: .
V gene: TRBV12-3/TRBV12-4
J gene: TRBJ1-4
CDR3 length: 15
CDR3 DNA: TGTGCCAGCAGTTTAGAGGGCACGGCTAATGAAAAACTGTTTTTT
CDR3 protein: CASSLEGTANEKLFF

D gene: .
clone size: few
V gene: TRBV5-1
J gene: TRBJ1-5
CDR3 length: 15
CDR3 DNA: TGCGCCAGCAGCTTAATGTCAGGGACTAATCAGCCCCAGCATTTT
CDR3 protein: CASSLMSGTNQPQHF

D gene: TRBD2
clone size: few
V gene: TRBV12-3/TRBV12-4
J gene: TRBJ2-1
CDR3 length: 15
CDR3 DNA: TGTGCCAGCATTAAACAGGGACTAGCGGGGGATGAGCAGTTCTTC
CDR3 protein: CASIKQGLAGDEQFF

D gene: .
clone size: .
V gene: TRBV2
J gene: TRBJ1-1
CDR3 length: 11
CDR3 DNA: TGTGCCAGCAGAACGGGCCCTGAAGCTTTCTTT
CDR3 protein: CASRTGPEAFF

D gene: .
clone size: many
V gene: TRBV12-3/TRBV12-4
J gene: TRBJ2-2
CDR3 length: 12
CDR3 DNA: TGTGCCACCCGTATGGGGGTCGGGGAGCTGTTTTTT
CDR3 protein: CATRMGVGELFF

D gene: .
clone size: few
V gene: TRBV7-7
J gene: TRBJ2-2
CDR3 length: 15
CDR3 DNA: TGTGCCAGCAGCGATCAGTCCTTTTACACCGGGGAGCTGTTTTTT
CDR3 protein: CASSDQSFYTGELFF

D gene: .
clone size: many
V gene: TRBV5-1
J gene: TRBJ1-3
CDR3 length: 17
CDR3 DNA: TGCGCCAGCAGCTACTCCTCGGGGGCCTCCTCTGGAAACACCATATATTTT
CDR3 protein: CASSYSSGASSGNTIYF

D gene: .
clone size: few
V gene: TRBV4-1
J gene: TRBJ1-2
CDR3 length: 15
CDR3 DNA: TGCGCCAGCAGCCAAGATCAAAACTCTAACTATGGCTACACCTTC
CDR3 protein: CASSQDQNSNYGYTF

D gene: TRBD1
clone size: few
V gene: TRBV19
J gene: TRBJ2-4
CDR3 length: 16
CDR3 DNA: TGTGCCAGTAGCCAAGGGGGACAGTTAGCCAAAAACATTCAGTACTTC
CDR3 protein: CASSQGGQLAKNIQYF

D gene: .
clone size: few
V gene: TRBV20-1
J gene: TRBJ2-5
CDR3 length: 13
CDR3 DNA: TGCAGTGCACCCGCAGGTTGGGAAGAGACCCAGTACTTC
CDR3 protein: CSAPAGWEETQYF

D gene: TRBD1
clone size: .
V gene: TRBV29-1
J gene: TRBJ1-1
CDR3 length: 13
CDR3 DNA: TGCGGATTACAGGGGCGCGGGAACACTGAAGCTTTCTTT
CDR3 protein: CGLQGRGNTEAFF

D gene: .
clone size: .
V gene: TRBV6-1
J gene: TRBJ1-1
CDR3 length: 15
CDR3 DNA: TGTGCCAGCAGCGACAATACAGTGCGAAGGACCGAAGCTTTCTTT
CDR3 protein: CASSDNTVRRTEAFF

D gene: .
clone size: .
V gene: TRBV5-8
J gene: TRBJ1-2
CDR3 length: 13
CDR3 DNA: TGTGCCAGCAGCCCGAGAGGGGTTTCGGGCTACACCTTC
CDR3 protein: CASSPRGVSGYTF

D gene: TRBD2
clone size: .
V gene: TRBV5-1
J gene: TRBJ2-3
CDR3 length: 16
CDR3 DNA: TGCGCCAGCAGCTTGGACCAGCGGGGGGGCGCAGATACGCAGTATTTT
CDR3 protein: CASSLDQRGGADTQYF

D gene: .
clone size: few
V gene: TRBV2
J gene: TRBJ1-2
CDR3 length: 14
CDR3 DNA: TGTGCCAGCAGTGACCCCAGCTTAAACTATGGCTACACCTTC
CDR3 protein: CASSDPSLNYGYTF

D gene: .
clone size: .
V gene: TRBV27
J gene: TRBJ1-5
CDR3 length: 17
CDR3 DNA: TGTGCCAGCAGTCCCCGGGTTAGGTTTTGGGGACCAAAGCCCCAGCATTTT
CDR3 protein: CASSPRVRFWGPKPQHF

D gene: .
clone size: few
V gene: TRBV3-1
J gene: TRBJ2-3
CDR3 length: 15
CDR3 DNA: TGTGCCAGCAGCCCTCCGGACAGGAGGGCAGATACGCAGTATTTT
CDR3 protein: CASSPPDRRADTQYF

D gene: TRBD1
clone size: .
V gene: TRBV7-2
J gene: TRBJ2-7
CDR3 length: 15
CDR3 DNA: TGTGCCAGCAGCCCGATTCGGGACAGTCACCGCGAGCAGTACTTC
CDR3 protein: CASSPIRDSHREQYF

D gene: .
clone size: few
V gene: TRBV18
J gene: TRBJ2-1
CDR3 length: 14
CDR3 DNA: TGTGCCAGCTCACGCCTACCAGATCTCAATGAGCAGTTCTTC
CDR3 protein: CASSRLPDLNEQFF

D gene: .
clone size: many
V gene: TRBV7-9
J gene: TRBJ1-6
CDR3 length: 16
CDR3 DNA: TGTGCCAGCAGTAGCCCGGCGGGGTTCAGTAATTCACCCCTCCACTTT
CDR3 protein: CASSSPAGFSNSPLHF

D gene: .
clone size: few
V gene: TRBV5-6
J gene: TRBJ2-3
CDR3 length: 16
CDR3 DNA: TGTGCCAGCAGCTTGCCGGGGCTAGCGAGCACAGATACGCAGTATTTT
CDR3 protein: CASSLPGLASTDTQYF

D gene: TRBD1
clone size: few
V gene: TRBV7-2
J gene: TRBJ1-1
CDR3 length: 15
CDR3 DNA: TGTGCCAGCAGCCTACCGACAGGGGTGGGGACTGAAGCTTTCTTT
CDR3 protein: CASSLPTGVGTEAFF

D gene: TRBD1
clone size: .
V gene: TRBV6-2/TRBV6-3
J gene: TRBJ1-1
CDR3 length: 15
CDR3 DNA: TGTGCCAGCAGTTACCCGAGGACAGGGAACACTGAAGCTTTCTTT
CDR3 protein: CASSYPRTGNTEAFF

D gene: .
clone size: few
V gene: TRBV4-1
J gene: TRBJ1-2
CDR3 length: 14
CDR3 DNA: TGCGCCAGCAGCCAATGGGTGGCGAACTATGGCTACACCTTC
CDR3 protein: CASSQWVANYGYTF

D gene: .
clone size: .
V gene: TRBV20-1
J gene: TRBJ1-2
CDR3 length: 15
CDR3 DNA: TGCAGTGTCAGACCACCTCTGACGGGCACTTATGGCTACACCTTC
CDR3 protein: CSVRPPLTGTYGYTF

D gene: .
clone size: .
V gene: TRBV5-6
J gene: TRBJ2-5
CDR3 length: 18
CDR3 DNA: TGTGCCAGCAGCCCCCTCCCCCAGGGCGCCAGGGGAAGAGAGACCCAGTACTTC
CDR3 protein: CASSPLPQGARGRETQYF

D gene: .
clone size: .
V gene: TRBV12-3/TRBV12-4
J gene: TRBJ2-2
CDR3 length: 13
CDR3 DNA: TGTGCCAGCAGGCCGTCGGCCGGGCGGGAGCTGTTTTTT
CDR3 protein: CASRPSAGRELFF

D gene: TRBD1
clone size: few
V gene: TRBV12-3/TRBV12-4
J gene: TRBJ2-2
CDR3 length: 15
CDR3 DNA: TGTGCCAGCAGCAACAGGGGTTGGGGCACCGGGGAGCTGTTTTTT
CDR3 protein: CASSNRGWGTGELFF

D gene: .
clone size: few
V gene: TRBV5-4
J gene: TRBJ2-1
CDR3 length: 15
CDR3 DNA: TGTGCCAGCAGCTTGGGAGGGACATCCCTTGGGGAGCAGTTCTTC
CDR3 protein: CASSLGGTSLGEQFF

D gene: .
clone size: .
V gene: TRBV5-5
J gene: TRBJ1-1
CDR3 length: 13
CDR3 DNA: TGTGCCAGCAGCGTCCGGGAGATAGCTGAAGCTTTCTTT
CDR3 protein: CASSVREIAEAFF

D gene: .
clone size: few
V gene: TRBV20-1
J gene: TRBJ1-2
CDR3 length: 13
CDR3 DNA: TGCAGTGTCAAAGAACAGGAGAACTATGGCTACACCTTC
CDR3 protein: CSVKEQENYGYTF